A selection of T cell receptor beta chains follows, all from one sample in a study of identical twins. TCRdb analysed the 5' RACE reads with MiXCR anew, one entry per CDR3 protein. The data show 640,000 or so distinct CDR3 sequences, 5.5% to 6.5% seen once. The sequencing input was naive T cells sorted from blood. Every receptor here comes from a man in his late teens or twenties in good health. Both conserved end residues are part of each CDR3. Fields, in order: D gene, clone size, J gene, V gene, CDR3 DNA, CDR3 protein. A D gene is named only where the DNA matches it firmly. The size field is filled for only some rows; it gives once, few, many or a size class.

D: .
size: .
J: TRBJ2-3
V: TRBV18
DNA: TGTGCCAGCTCACCGAGGACGTACGATACGCAGTATTTT
CDR3: CASSPRTYDTQYF

D: TRBD1
size: .
J: TRBJ2-7
V: TRBV29-1
DNA: TGCAGCGTTGCCAGGACAGGTCTCTACGAGCAGTACTTC
CDR3: CSVARTGLYEQYF

D: .
size: many
J: TRBJ2-3
V: TRBV6-1
DNA: TGTGCCAGCCAAAACCCTCTCGAGTCGCAGTATTTT
CDR3: CASQNPLESQYF

D: .
size: .
J: TRBJ1-1
V: TRBV6-1
DNA: TGTGCCAGCAGCAGCCGGGGAACGCACACTGAAGCTTTCTTT
CDR3: CASSSRGTHTEAFF

D: .
size: many
J: TRBJ2-3
V: TRBV29-1
DNA: TGCAGCGTTGAAGCGATACAGGGTTATTCTTATACGCAGTATTTT
CDR3: CSVEAIQGYSYTQYF

D: .
size: few
J: TRBJ2-7
V: TRBV7-2
DNA: TGTGCCAGCAGCTATGATAGCGGATCTTACGAGCAGTACTTC
CDR3: CASSYDSGSYEQYF

D: TRBD2
size: .
J: TRBJ2-3
V: TRBV20-1
DNA: TGCAGTGCTAGAGATCGACTAGCGGGAGGGAGCACAGATACGCAGTATTTT
CDR3: CSARDRLAGGSTDTQYF

D: TRBD2
size: few
J: TRBJ2-5
V: TRBV6-2/TRBV6-3
DNA: TGTGCCAGCAGTTCACTAGCGGGAGGGCCGGGGGAGACCCAGTACTTC
CDR3: CASSSLAGGPGETQYF

D: TRBD1
size: .
J: TRBJ2-1
V: TRBV30
DNA: TGTGCCTGGAGTGTGGGACAGGGGCGGGCGGAGCAGTTCTTC
CDR3: CAWSVGQGRAEQFF

D: .
size: .
J: TRBJ2-7
V: TRBV27
DNA: TGTGCCAGCAGTCGTGGTTGGGAAACCTACGAGCAGTACTTC
CDR3: CASSRGWETYEQYF

D: .
size: many
J: TRBJ2-1
V: TRBV4-1
DNA: TGCGCCAGCAGCCAAGGAAGCAGCTCCTACAATGAGCAGTTCTTC
CDR3: CASSQGSSSYNEQFF

D: .
size: .
J: TRBJ2-2
V: TRBV4-3
DNA: TGCGCCAGCAGCCAAGACTGGCAGGCGCTCACCGGGGAGCTGTTTTTT
CDR3: CASSQDWQALTGELFF

D: TRBD1
size: many
J: TRBJ1-6
V: TRBV28
DNA: TGTGCCAGCAGGTCCGGGACAGGGTTCTATAATTCACCCCTCCACTTT
CDR3: CASRSGTGFYNSPLHF

D: .
size: many
J: TRBJ1-1
V: TRBV29-1
DNA: TGCAGCGCAAACGGGAAAACGAACACTGAAGCTTTCTTT
CDR3: CSANGKTNTEAFF

D: .
size: few
J: TRBJ1-1
V: TRBV11-2
DNA: TGTGCCAGCAGCTTAGTCCAGGACATTCCTTTCTTT
CDR3: CASSLVQDIPFF

D: TRBD1
size: many
J: TRBJ2-6
V: TRBV6-2/TRBV6-3
DNA: TGTGCCAGCAGTTACCCGGGACAGGGTTTCTCTGGGGCCAACGTCCTGACTTTC
CDR3: CASSYPGQGFSGANVLTF

D: .
size: .
J: TRBJ2-1
V: TRBV5-5
DNA: TGTGCCAGCAGCTTGGTAGGGGGGCGCACGTTCAATGAGCAGTTCTTC
CDR3: CASSLVGGRTFNEQFF

D: .
size: .
J: TRBJ1-5
V: TRBV5-1
DNA: TGCGCCAGCAGCTTGAGGGGGTCCCAGCCCCAGCATTTT
CDR3: CASSLRGSQPQHF

D: .
size: many
J: TRBJ2-2
V: TRBV3-1
DNA: TGTGCCAGCAGCCAAGAAGGCGCGGGAAATCTTTTCACCGGGGAGCTGTTTTTT
CDR3: CASSQEGAGNLFTGELFF

D: TRBD2
size: few
J: TRBJ2-5
V: TRBV5-1
DNA: TGCGCCAGCAGCATGACTAGCAGGGAGACCCAGTACTTC
CDR3: CASSMTSRETQYF

D: TRBD1
size: many
J: TRBJ1-5
V: TRBV29-1
DNA: TGCAGCGCCTCCCAGGGGGGGGCCCAGCATTTT
CDR3: CSASQGGAQHF